A single sample gave rise to the 16 T cell receptor beta chains below, sequenced in a study of siplizumab effects on memory and regulatory T cells. TCRdb's table, derived via immunoSEQ multiplex PCR, lists solely in-frame clones and lacks some. Of about 56,000 clones in the sample, less than 98% were seen once. The sample comprised naive CD8+ T cells sorted from blood. The receptor source for this set is a human donor in good health.

This chain links TRBV6-5 with TRBJ2-5, with 7 bases fitting TRBD2. With V trimmed by 7 bases and J by 4 bases, 12 bases remained unmatched. This CDR3 is built from 15 residues. Germline CDR1 is MNHEY and CDR2 is SVGAGI. The CDR3 loop reads CASNPLGGNTETQYF. The CDR3 DNA follows: TGTGCCAGCAACCCCCTGGGGGGGAATACAGAGACCCAGTACTTC.

V gene TRBV19 combines with J gene TRBJ2-1; D call uncertain. CDR3 length equals 10 residues. Germline V gives CDR1 LNHDA, CDR2 SQIVND (reference sequence). V was clipped by 6 bases and J by 9 bases, with 6 bases between them. CDR3 DNA sequence: TGTGCCAGTAGCCCAACTGAGCAGTTCTTC. It is translated as CASSPTEQFF.

V usage is TRBV27 and J usage is TRBJ2-7; D uncertain. The CDR3 consists of 13 residues. V lost 8 bases and J lost 4, with 15 bases in between. Germline V CDR1 and CDR2: MNHEY, SMNVEV (reference sequence). CDR3 DNA: TGTGCCAGCGGTGGGGTACAAACTTACGAGCAGTACTTC. It yields the protein CASGGVQTYEQYF.

The genes are TRBV19 and TRBJ1-5; a possible D gene is TRBD1 (6 bases). V was shortened by 4 bases and J by 0 bases, with 16 bases between the two germline ends. The CDR3 is made up of 17 amino acids. Germline V gene lookup returns CDR1 LNHDA and CDR2 SQIVND (reference sequence). CDR3 nucleotides: TGTGCCAGTAGTACCCCCGGGACACCCTATAGCAATCAGCCCCAGCATTTT. Protein: CASSTPGTPYSNQPQHF.

The chain links TRBV6-6 to TRBJ1-1, with a possible D match to TRBD1 (5 bases). Trimming removed 5 bases at V and 3 bases at J, with 10 bases between. CDR3 length: 13 residues. Per germline, CDR1 MNHNY and CDR2 SVGAGI (reference sequence). CDR3 in DNA: TGTGCCAGCAGTCAGGGAACGGACACTGAAGCTTTCTTT. Translation: CASSQGTDTEAFF.

This rearrangement joins TRBV29-1 to TRBJ2-5, with 9 positions matching TRBD2. Germline loops: CDR1 SQVTM, CDR2 ANQGSEA. The CDR3 is made up of 14 amino acids. After removal of 7 bases from V and 3 bases from J, the junction contained 9 bases not matched to a gene. The CDR3 loop is CSELGASGEETQYF. In DNA, the CDR3 is TGCAGCGAGCTAGGGGCTAGCGGGGAAGAGACCCAGTACTTC.

In this sample, this clone turned up once. This chain uses TRBV9 with TRBJ2-7; 7 bases are a match to TRBD1. In germline, CDR1 is SGDLS, CDR2 YYNGEE. There are 13 residues in the CDR3. Trimming at V came to 5 bases and at J to 0 bases, leaving 2 bases not matched to a gene. The CDR3 sequence is CASSTGDSYEQYF. CDR3 nucleotides: TGTGCCAGCAGTACAGGGGACTCCTACGAGCAGTACTTC.

A note on this clone: A read error may produce the germline difference seen at one junction end. The chain carries TRBV2 and TRBJ2-7, with D perhaps being TRBD1 or TRBD2 (5 bases each). CDR3 length: 14 residues. CDR1 and CDR2 from the germline V gene are SNHLY and FYNNEI. The CDR3 bases are TGTGCCAACAGTCCGAACCTGGGACCTAATGGGCAGTACTTC. The encoded protein is CANSPNLGPNGQYF.

The rearrangement joins TRBV7-3 to TRBJ2-1; 10 positions agree with TRBD2. Trimming removed 6 bases from V and 5 bases from J; junction bases left unmatched: 4. Germline V gene lookup returns CDR1 SGHTA and CDR2 FQGTGA. The CDR3 runs 14 residues. This chain's CDR3 is CASRGLATNNEQFF. In nucleotides, the CDR3 is TGTGCCAGCAGGGGACTAGCGACGAACAATGAGCAGTTCTTC.

This rearrangement joins TRBV13 to TRBJ1-1, with D hard to call. Germline values: CDR1 PRHDT, CDR2 FYEKMQ (reference sequence). This CDR3 has 11 residues. The germline V and J ends were trimmed by 5 bases and 5 bases, with 6 bases remaining between them. CDR3 sequence: CASSRGTEAFF. CDR3 sequence (DNA): TGTGCCAGCAGCCGTGGAACTGAAGCTTTCTTT.

This clone showed up just once. The gene calls are TRBV5-1 and TRBJ2-7, with 9 bases lining up with TRBD2. Trimming at V came to 0 bases and at J to 2 bases, leaving 6 bases not matched to a gene. Germline CDR1 is SGHRS and CDR2 is YFSETQ. The CDR3 covers 16 residues. The CDR3 loop is CASSLVSSGTAYEQYF. The CDR3 DNA reads TGCGCCAGCAGCTTGGTTTCTAGCGGGACCGCCTACGAGCAGTACTTC. Supplemented by reference TRBV5-1 and TRBJ2-7, the full variable domain reads KAGVTQTPRYLIKTRGQQVTLSCSPISGHRSVSWYQQTPGQGLQFLFEYFSETQRNKGNFPGRFSGRQFSNSRSEMNVSTLELGDSALYLCASSLVSSGTAYEQYFGPGTRLTVT.

This clone was detected once. The V call is TRBV13, the J call TRBJ2-3; 13 positions agree with TRBD2. After removal of 5 bases from V and 6 bases from J, the junction contained 8 bases not matched to a gene. Germline V gene sequence: CDR1 PRHDT, CDR2 FYEKMQ (reference sequence). The CDR3 is made up of 16 amino acids. The CDR3 sequence: CASSPGLAGVGDTQYF. DNA of the CDR3: TGTGCCAGCAGCCCTGGACTAGCGGGAGTAGGTGATACGCAGTATTTT.

The CDR3 nucleotides are TGTGCCAGTGAGGGTGAAGAAAAACTGTTTTTT. As protein: CASEGEEKLFF. The chain couples TRBV19 to TRBJ1-4, with no clear D. V was shortened by 8 bases and J by 8 bases, with 9 bases between the two germline ends. CDR1 is LNHDA and CDR2 is SQIVND in the germline V gene (reference sequence). The CDR3 spans 11 residues.

This rearrangement joins TRBV4-1 to TRBJ1-2; 7 bases agree with TRBD1. V shed 2 bases, J shed 4 bases, and the junction held 1 base outside the gene matches. Germline assignment: CDR1 MGHRA and CDR2 YSYEKL. This CDR3 has 13 residues. The CDR3 region is CASSQTGAYGYTF. The DNA of the CDR3 is TGCGCCAGCAGCCAAACAGGGGCCTATGGCTACACCTTC.

The chain uses TRBV28 and TRBJ2-7; 9 positions match TRBD2. After removal of 5 bases from V and 2 bases from J, the junction contained 7 bases not matched to a gene. This CDR3 is built from 15 residues. The germline V gene encodes CDR1 MDHEN and CDR2 SYDVKM. The CDR3 spells CASSPRLAGPYEQYF. DNA for the CDR3: TGTGCCAGCAGTCCACGGCTAGCGGGGCCCTACGAGCAGTACTTC.

The chain has TRBV5-8 and TRBJ1-2, with 8 bases that match TRBD1. The V gene's germline CDR1 is SGHTS and CDR2 YDEGEE. V gave up 1 base and J gave up 2 bases; unmatched junction bases: 1. This CDR3 spans 14 amino acids. CDR3 loop: CASSLRTGNYGYTF. The CDR3 DNA is TGTGCCAGCAGCTTGAGGACAGGGAACTATGGCTACACCTTC.